This TCR beta chain was recovered during a study of memory CD4+ T cells and cytomegalovirus serostatus. Across the whole study: Healthy Belgian adult donors included roughly nine CMV-positive and around 25 CMV-negative people. The study's findings and limits: Of 150 to 200 reported CMV TCRbeta sequences, about 70 were found in memory CD4+ repertoires.

Germline CDR1 is KGHSH and CDR2 is LQKENI. The CDR3 covers 17 residues. V trimming: 3 bases; J trimming: 0 bases; junction bases outside the gene matches: 5. Single viable CD3+CD4+CD8-CD45RO+ cells were sorted as the memory CD4+ T cells. Total CD4+ T cells were enriched by CD4 positive selection. Clones were read by immunoSEQ multiplex PCR, and TCRdb kept only the in-frame ones, dropping some. The sample carries around 57,000 clones, about three quarters recorded once. Only one count was recorded for this clone. What it binds is unknown. The V gene is TRBV18, the J gene TRBJ2-2; 9 nucleotides align to TRBD2. Sequencing was done on a sample of memory CD4+ T cells from blood. The origin of this receptor is an adult in good health and CMV-seronegative. Some clones in this sample may be carry-over from other donors' samples. The DNA of the CDR3 is TGTGCCAGCTCACCGGAAGCGGGAGGTTCGAACACCGGGGAGCTGTTTTTT. Its translation is CASSPEAGGSNTGELFF.